The rows below give T cell receptor beta chains drawn from one sample of a study of a mutant IDH1 vaccine in newly diagnosed glioma. These receptors are not linked to any known antigen. Produced via immunoSEQ multiplex PCR; TCRdb's table is partial and in-frame only. Of some 61,000 clones listed, less than 90% were seen once; the top ten hold 12%. The material was PBMCs, obtained from a glioma patient whose treatment included an IDH1 peptide vaccine. The origin of the receptors is a man aged 18 to 29 with glioma. Each CDR3 is given with its conserved first and last residue. D genes are given only for firm matches. Clone size, where shown, is once, few, many, or a class for clones that have expanded.

v_gene	abundance	j_gene	d_gene	CDR3nt	CDR3aa
TRBV7-2	.	TRBJ2-5	.	TGTGCCAGCAGCCCCCGAAAGGGGGCGGGGGAGACCCAGTACTTC	CASSPRKGAGETQYF
TRBV14	.	TRBJ1-3	.	TGTGCCAGCAGCCTCGAGCCCCAGCGAAAGAGAAACACCATATATTTT	CASSLEPQRKRNTIYF
TRBV9	.	TRBJ2-7	TRBD2	TGTGCCAGCACCCCTGGTGGCGGGGGGGGATACGAGCAGTACTTC	CASTPGGGGGYEQYF
TRBV4-3	.	TRBJ2-7	.	TGCGCCAGCAGCCCCACGGAGGGCGGTGAATACGAGCAGTACTTC	CASSPTEGGEYEQYF
TRBV19	.	TRBJ1-1	.	TGTGCCAGTAGTACCGGGACTGTTGAAGCTTTCTTT	CASSTGTVEAFF
TRBV30	.	TRBJ1-1	.	TGTGCCTGGAGTGACCTGAGGACAAGGAACACTGAAGCTTTCTTT	CAWSDLRTRNTEAFF
TRBV10-3	.	TRBJ1-1	.	TGTGCCATCAGTGAGGGCACTGAAGCTTTCTTT	CAISEGTEAFF
TRBV29-1	.	TRBJ1-1	TRBD1	TGCAGCGTTGGGGACAGGGGTGGTTCTGAAGCTTTCTTT	CSVGDRGGSEAFF
TRBV5-5	.	TRBJ2-1	.	TGTGCCAGCAGAATGCTGGGGGGGCCCCTCAATGAGCAGTTCTTC	CASRMLGGPLNEQFF
TRBV5-4	.	TRBJ2-3	TRBD2	TGTGCCAGCAGCTTGCCCCCTAGCGGGAGCGGGGCAGATACGCAGTATTTT	CASSLPPSGSGADTQYF
TRBV5-4	.	TRBJ1-6	.	TGTGCCAGCAGCTTTAGGGGGGAGGCACCCCTCCACTTT	CASSFRGEAPLHF
TRBV7-9	.	TRBJ1-5	.	TGTGCCAGCAGTTCGCCTGGGAGCAATCAGCCCCAGCATTTT	CASSSPGSNQPQHF
TRBV19	.	TRBJ1-5	.	TGTGCCAGTAGTATAGTGGGCAGGGCGGGCAATCAGCCCCAGCATTTT	CASSIVGRAGNQPQHF
TRBV28	.	TRBJ1-5	TRBD1	TGTGCCAGCAGTTTTCGTCCGGGACAGGGATTTTATCAGCCCCAGCATTTT	CASSFRPGQGFYQPQHF
TRBV6-5	.	TRBJ2-5	.	TGTGCCACCGTAGGGGGGGGGCAGGCCCAGTACTTC	CATVGGGQAQYF
TRBV6-5	.	TRBJ2-7	.	TGTGCCACGGGAAAACAGGGATCCTACGAGCAGTACTTC	CATGKQGSYEQYF
TRBV6-5	.	TRBJ1-2	.	TGTGCCAGCAGTTACTCGGGCAGGGATTTGGGCGGCTACACCTTC	CASSYSGRDLGGYTF
TRBV4-3	.	TRBJ1-2	.	TGCGCCAGCAGCCAAGTGTTGGCGACGACGCATGGCTACACCTTC	CASSQVLATTHGYTF
TRBV7-2	.	TRBJ2-7	.	TGTGCCAGCAGCTTAGAGGCCGGACTAATCTACGAGCAGTACTTC	CASSLEAGLIYEQYF
TRBV7-2	few	TRBJ1-1	.	TGTGCCAGCAACGACGGACGACTCACTGAAGCTTTCTTT	CASNDGRLTEAFF
TRBV6-5	few	TRBJ1-2	TRBD1	TGTGCCAGCATGGGCAGGGGGAACTATGGCTACACCTTC	CASMGRGNYGYTF
TRBV28	.	TRBJ1-2	.	TGTGCCAGCGCGACCGGGGGGGCGAACTATGGCTACACCTTC	CASATGGANYGYTF
TRBV6-5	.	TRBJ1-1	.	TGTGCCAGCTTCCCAAAAATGAACACTGAAGCTTTCTTT	CASFPKMNTEAFF
TRBV7-8	.	TRBJ2-7	.	TGTGCCAGCAGCTCCGACATGATCTACGAGCAGTACTTC	CASSSDMIYEQYF
TRBV6-6	.	TRBJ2-7	.	TGTGCCAGCCAGACCCTTGGGGGCTCCTACGAGCAGTACTTC	CASQTLGGSYEQYF
TRBV6-1	few	TRBJ1-4	.	TGTGCCAGCAGTGAGGCAGCTTTTAATGAAAAACTGTTTTTT	CASSEAAFNEKLFF
TRBV10-1	.	TRBJ1-1	.	TGCGCCAGCACACGTCAGCGCTACACTGAAGCTTTCTTT	CASTRQRYTEAFF
TRBV18	once	TRBJ2-2	TRBD1	TGTGCCAGCTCACTTTTCCAGGGGGTGACCGGGGAGCTGTTTTTT	CASSLFQGVTGELFF
TRBV15	.	TRBJ1-2	.	TGTGCCACCAGCAGAGTCGCTACAGGGATTTTTGACTACACCTTC	CATSRVATGIFDYTF
TRBV14	.	TRBJ2-3	TRBD2	TGTGCCAGCAGCCAAAGAATAGCGGGGGTTCAGACAGATACGCAGTATTTT	CASSQRIAGVQTDTQYF
TRBV27	.	TRBJ2-5	TRBD2	TGTGCCAGCACTTCCCACCCCGGACTAGCTCGTGAGACCCAGTACTTC	CASTSHPGLARETQYF
TRBV6-5	.	TRBJ2-1	TRBD2	TGTGCCAGCACCTCGGGGGGGAATGAGCAGTTCTTC	CASTSGGNEQFF
TRBV7-2	.	TRBJ1-2	.	TGTGCCAGCAGCTTAGCTCCCGCTGCGGCAGCTAACTATGGCTACACCTTC	CASSLAPAAAANYGYTF
TRBV7-2	.	TRBJ1-4	.	TGTGCCAGCAGCTTAGGCCCGGGGGCAACTAATGAAAAACTGTTTTTT	CASSLGPGATNEKLFF
TRBV30	.	TRBJ2-7	TRBD1	TGTGCCTGGAGTGTAGAACAGGGGAAGATCTACGAGCAGTACTTC	CAWSVEQGKIYEQYF
TRBV7-2	.	TRBJ1-2	TRBD1	TGTGCCAGCAGCTTGAGTACACAGGGGGGAGTAGCCGGGGGTTACACCTTC	CASSLSTQGGVAGGYTF
TRBV28	.	TRBJ2-7	.	TGTGCCAGCAGTCCGCCCCGGGTCCGCTACGAGCAGTACTTC	CASSPPRVRYEQYF
TRBV6-5	.	TRBJ1-1	.	TGTGCCAGCAGTTACCGGGGGGGTCTGAAGACTGAAGCTTTCTTT	CASSYRGGLKTEAFF
TRBV9	once	TRBJ2-3	.	TGTGCCAGCAGCGTAGAGGCTAGGGGCGCGGATACGCAGTATTTT	CASSVEARGADTQYF
TRBV28	.	TRBJ2-5	TRBD1	TGTGCCAGCAGGGAAGGGGGCGCGGAGACCCAGTACTTC	CASREGGAETQYF
TRBV11-3	.	TRBJ2-2	.	TGTGCCAGCCGACGCGACCCCGCCGGGGAGCTGTTTTTT	CASRRDPAGELFF
TRBV15	.	TRBJ1-2	.	TGTGCCACCAGCAGAGGGGAGACGGCTAACTATGGCTACACCTTC	CATSRGETANYGYTF
TRBV9	.	TRBJ2-3	.	TGTGCCAGCAGCAGGAGGGTTAGCACAGATACGCAGTATTTT	CASSRRVSTDTQYF
TRBV5-1	.	TRBJ2-1	TRBD2	TGCGCCAGCAGTCTTCCGGGACTAGCGGCCAACAATGAGCAGTTCTTC	CASSLPGLAANNEQFF
TRBV7-2	.	TRBJ1-5	.	TGTGCCAGCAGCGCAGAGTTACACAGCAATCAGCCCCAGCATTTT	CASSAELHSNQPQHF
TRBV7-9	.	TRBJ1-6	.	TGTGCCAGCAGCTTAGGAAGTTCTTCACCCCTCCACTTT	CASSLGSSSPLHF
TRBV7-2	.	TRBJ1-2	.	TGTGCCAGCAGCCGGAGGGACATCTATGGCTACACCTTC	CASSRRDIYGYTF